This TCR beta chain was identified in a study of T-cell memory formation after mild COVID-19 (TCRdb year 2021). Some background on the complete study: Most TCR sequence clusters were specific to one of the two donors. Longitudinal TCRalpha and TCRbeta repertoire sequencing tracked T-cell clones expanding and contracting after mild COVID-19 in a couple of donors. Two young, previously healthy adult volunteers, one female and one male, were included in the cohort. Overall study results and their limits: Clones that contracted from day 15 to 85 showed balanced CD4/CD8 phenotypes, whereas a second wave of clones that expanded from day 15 to 37 leaned towards CD4+. Whether the second-wave clones peaking on day 37 were SARS-CoV-2 specific was not confirmed. Contracting CD4+ clones were found mainly in CM and EM memory subsets, while CD8+ clones were enriched in EMRA. Only a couple of mild cases were covered in the study, and larger cohorts including severe cases with pre-infection samples were considered necessary. Some responding clones were detected in pre-infection memory, which suggested that pre-existing cross-reactive memory T cells had joined the SARS-CoV-2 response.

V trim: 3 bases; J trim: 14 bases; unmatched bases: 9. CDR1 and CDR2 were assigned from the germline V gene (reference sequence) as DFQATT and SNEGSKA. The CDR3, cysteine through phenylalanine, is 11 amino acids long. Of the read, only the CDR3 DNA is kept; its 33 bases are in frame from base 1. Ficoll-Paque density gradient centrifugation was used to isolate PBMCs. This sample was sequenced with an Illumina NovaSeq 6000. TCRalpha and TCRbeta cDNA libraries were constructed by 5'RACE with constant-segment primers, with sample barcodes and unique molecular identifiers being introduced. Trizol reagent was used to extract RNA from every sample. Libraries were amplified in two PCR steps, with a second sample barcode and Illumina TruSeq adapters added in the second step. Libraries were sequenced on an Illumina NovaSeq with 2 x 150 bp paired-end reads. The paper's processing steps were these. Demultiplexing of reads and collapsing into UMI-guided consensus sequences were performed with migec v1.2.7. Using mixcr v2.1.11, UMI consensuses were aligned to TRA and TRB V and J templates and then assembled into clonotypes. A clonotype was counted as expanded or contracted only when both edgeR and NoisET called the clonotype significant, with the noise models trained on biological replicates. edgeR calls used a false discovery rate-adjusted p below 0.01 and a log2 fold-change threshold of 1. As an exploratory analysis of dynamics, PCA with hierarchical clustering was applied to max-normalized trajectories of the 1000 most abundant clonotypes. Separately sequenced CD4+ and CD8+ repertoires were used to assign the CD4 or CD8 phenotype of responding clones. The public reads were reprocessed in TCRdb via fastp at Q25 and MiXCR, keeping in-frame beta chains. Every CDR3 protein is listed once, alongside the most common genes and DNA of its rows. TCRdb, not the original authors, processed these V and J calls. In this sample the table shows 250,000 to 350,000 distinct CDR3 sequences, 15% to 20% of which occur a single time. The biggest ten clones account for around 21% of the sample.

This clonotype was detected only a few times. Its binding antigen is unknown. No base quality information exists; no much larger clone differs at one position. Sequencing input: PBMCs or a T cell subset sorted from them (not recorded which). The TCR originated in a man aged 18 to 29 who had mild COVID-19 (a few samples of this study predate the infection). The sample titles of this study are shuffled in the database, so cell type and time point are left out; the donor was told from shared clones. The V gene is TRBV20-1 and the J gene is TRBJ2-5, and TRBD1 matches 7 of the central bases. The DNA sequence is TGCAGTGCTAGTGGGGACAGTAGATGTTACTTC. This sequence encodes CSASGDSRCYF.